The next 13 T cell receptor beta chains were all read from a single sample in a study of blood T cell repertoires in COVID-19. Assay: immunoSEQ multiplex PCR; the TCRdb copy retains only in-frame clones and omits some. The sample gives 80,000 to 100,000 clones, around 87% of which show up once; roughly 3.1% is in the top ten. The sequenced sample was peripheral blood. The receptor source for this set is a woman aged 45-65 years with active or convalescent COVID-19.

This chain connects TRBV6-2 or TRBV6-3 to TRBJ1-2; TRBD1 matches 7 bases. J gave up 4 bases and V 2 bases, and 7 bases lay outside the gene matches. CDR3 length equals 15 residues. Germline CDR1 MNHEY, CDR2 SVGEGT. In DNA, the CDR3 is TGTGCCAGCAGTTACGACCAGGGGGATAGCTATGGCTACACCTTC. Translating gives CASSYDQGDSYGYTF.

V usage is TRBV5-6 and J usage is TRBJ1-2, with 7 bases aligning to TRBD1. The V segment lost 6 bases and the J segment 6 bases; nucleotides outside the gene matches: 11. The length of the CDR3 is 14 residues. Germline CDR1 SGHDT, CDR2 YYEEEE. CDR3 bases: TGTGCCAGCACCCCCTTCGGGACAGTTAATGGCTACACCTTC. Translated, it gives CASTPFGTVNGYTF.

The chain couples TRBV13 to TRBJ2-1; the D gene is possibly TRBD2 (5 bases). V lost 4 bases, J lost 12 bases, and 13 bases lay in between. There are 12 residues in the CDR3. Germline CDR1 PRHDT, CDR2 FYEKMQ (reference sequence). CDR3 sequence reads: CASSSDQEGQFF. DNA of the CDR3: TGTGCCAGCAGCTCTGACCAAGAGGGGCAGTTCTTC.

This chain links TRBV21-1 with TRBJ1-5. TRBV21-1 is deemed a pseudogene. The CDR3 extends over 14 amino acids. The CDR3 spells CASSIPGRRQPQHF. CDR3 in DNA: TGTGCCAGCAGCATTCCAGGGAGGAGGCAGCCCCAGCATTTT.

The chain is built from TRBV30 and TRBJ1-1, with D perhaps matching TRBD1 (6 bases). The ends were cut back, 1 base at V and 0 bases at J, with 15 bases in the middle. CDR3 size: 16 residues. Germline V lookup: CDR1 GTSNPN, CDR2 SVGIG (reference sequence). The CDR3 region is CAWSAIRQVMNTEAFF. CDR3 nucleotides: TGTGCCTGGAGTGCGATCAGACAGGTAATGAACACTGAAGCTTTCTTT.

This clone has more than one count but fewer than ten. The CDR3 sequence: CASSFFTGGATEAFF. The DNA of the CDR3 is TGTGCCAGCAGCTTTTTTACAGGGGGCGCGACTGAAGCTTTCTTT. The chain uses TRBV7-9 and TRBJ1-1; 9 bases are a match to TRBD1. The CDR3 totals 15 residues. Trimming took 3 bases from V and 5 from J; bases not matched to a gene: 7. CDR1 is SEHNR and CDR2 is FQNEAQ in the germline V gene (reference sequence). Combining the CDR3 with reference TRBV7-9 and TRBJ1-1 gives the whole variable domain DTGVSQNPRHKITKRGQNVTFRCDPISEHNRLYWYRQTLGQGPEFLTYFQNEAQLEKSRLLSDRFSAERPKGSFSTLEIQRTEQGDSAMYLCASSFFTGGATEAFFGQGTRLTVV.

The rearrangement joins TRBV11-3 to TRBJ2-7; maybe TRBD1 (6 bases). V dropped 4 bases and J dropped 2 bases, with 12 bases sitting between them. Germline loops: CDR1 SGHNT, CDR2 YENEEA. The CDR3 spans 14 residues. In nucleotides, the CDR3 is TGTGCCAGCAGCTCAGGGGAACCCCCCTACGAGCAGTACTTC. Translation gives CASSSGEPPYEQYF.

The chain couples TRBV19 to TRBJ1-2; D not certain. With 3 bases removed from V and 4 bases from J, the gap between germline ends came to 18 bases. The CDR3 contains 16 residues. Germline lookup yields CDR1 LNHDA and CDR2 SQIVND (reference sequence). The CDR3 region is CASSIPTLSVGYGYTF. CDR3 nucleotides: TGTGCCAGTAGTATCCCGACCTTAAGCGTCGGCTATGGCTACACCTTC.

V and J are TRBV30 and TRBJ1-5; 7 bases are a match to TRBD1. From germline, CDR1 is GTSNPN and CDR2 SVGIG (reference sequence). The V segment lost 1 base and the J segment 0 bases; nucleotides outside the gene matches: 3. The CDR3 length is 15 residues. As DNA, the CDR3 is TGTGCCTGGAGTGCGGGACAGAATAGCAATCAGCCCCAGCATTTT. Translating gives CAWSAGQNSNQPQHF. The whole variable domain, remainder taken from reference TRBV30 and TRBJ1-5, is SQTIHQWPATLVQPVGSPLSLECTVEGTSNPNLYWYRQAAGRGLQLLFYSVGIGQISSEVPQNLSASRPQDRQFILSSKKLLLSDSGFYLCAWSAGQNSNQPQHFGDGTRLSIL.

The chain links TRBV10-3 to TRBJ1-2, with TRBD1 identical over 7 bases. The germline CDR1 and CDR2 sequences are ENHRY and SYGVKD. The CDR3 spans 14 residues. The ends lost 5 bases at V and 4 bases at J; junction bases unmatched: 7. The CDR3 is CAISKLTGAYGYTF. In DNA form, the CDR3 reads TGTGCCATCAGTAAACTTACAGGGGCCTATGGCTACACCTTC.

The V gene is TRBV12-3 or TRBV12-4, the J gene TRBJ1-2; 10 nucleotides match TRBD1. V dropped 5 bases and J dropped 7; count of bases not matched to a gene: 4. CDR3 length: 13 residues. CDR3 residues: CASSRDRGLGYTF. CDR3 nucleotides: TGTGCCAGCAGTCGAGACAGGGGGCTTGGCTACACCTTC.

The rearrangement links TRBV7-2 to TRBJ1-1; the D is unclear. Germline CDR1 and CDR2: SGHTA and FQGNSA. Trimming cost V 3 bases and J 11 bases, with 13 bases left between them. The CDR3 is made up of 12 amino acids. In DNA form, the CDR3 reads TGTGCCAGCAGCTTGGTCGCAGTCCCCGCTTTCTTT. This gives the protein CASSLVAVPAFF.

The chain combines TRBV5-4 with TRBJ1-1; D gene unclear. The CDR3 covers 14 residues. Looked up from germline, CDR1 is SGHNT and CDR2 is YYREEE (reference sequence). V was shortened by 5 bases and J by 5 bases, with 16 bases between the two germline ends. In DNA, the CDR3 is TGTGCCAGCAGTCCTCGCAGCACGGGAACTGAAGCTTTCTTT. Amino acids: CASSPRSTGTEAFF.